This T cell receptor (beta chain) was identified in a study of T cells in Graves' hyperthyroidism and ophthalmopathy. General study findings and limits: Blood also held most thyroid clonotypes expanded beyond 0.001.

The V end was cut by 2 bases, the J end by 3 bases, with 9 bases between. Germline-derived CDR1 and CDR2 are SGHRS and YFSETQ. This CDR3 is built from 13 residues. This clonotype was observed at least ten times. Its antigen is undetermined. TCR beta CDR3 region amplification was performed from RNA transcripts. When the TCR CDR3 underwent first-round RT-PCR, the HTBI primer set was used. TCRdb passed the multiplex PCR reads through MiXCR, listing each CDR3 protein once. The sample carries roughly 800,000 distinct CDR3 sequences, around 39% recorded once. Lactation, pregnancy, other autoimmune disease or uncontrolled infection excluded patients. The authors took PBMCs from roughly 9.5 ml fresh peripheral blood.

J is TRBJ2-7 and V is TRBV5-1; D ambiguous. The sample taken for sequencing was blood. The source is a man aged 18 to 35 with Graves' hyperthyroidism. CDR3 amino acids: CASSFPGNYEQYF. CDR3 DNA: TGCGCCAGCAGCTTCCCCGGAAACTACGAGCAGTACTTC.